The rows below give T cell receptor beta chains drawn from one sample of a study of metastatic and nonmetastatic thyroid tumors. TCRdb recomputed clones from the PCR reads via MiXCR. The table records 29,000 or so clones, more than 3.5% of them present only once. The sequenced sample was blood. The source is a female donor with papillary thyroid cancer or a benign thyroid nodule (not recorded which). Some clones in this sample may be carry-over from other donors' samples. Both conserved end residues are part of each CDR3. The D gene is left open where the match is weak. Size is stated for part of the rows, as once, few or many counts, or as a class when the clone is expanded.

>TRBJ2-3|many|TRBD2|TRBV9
CASSPIAGVADTQYF
TGTGCCAGCAGCCCAATAGCGGGAGTAGCAGATACGCAGTATTTT
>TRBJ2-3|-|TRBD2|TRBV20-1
CSARGGLAGGLDTQYF
TGCAGTGCTAGAGGGGGACTAGCGGGAGGATTAGATACGCAGTATTTT
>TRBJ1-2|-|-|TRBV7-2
CASSPDSNYGYTF
TGTGCCAGCAGCCCCGACAGTAACTATGGCTACACCTTC
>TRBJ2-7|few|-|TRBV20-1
CSASGSPTEQYF
TGCAGTGCTAGTGGCAGCCCAACCGAGCAGTACTTC
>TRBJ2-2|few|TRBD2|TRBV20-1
CSARARSLREDSWELFF
TGCAGTGCTAGAGCGCGTTCGCTGCGGGAGGACAGCTGGGAGCTGTTTTTT
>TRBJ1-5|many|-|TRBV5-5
CASSGWGRDQPQHF
TGTGCCAGCAGTGGGTGGGGGAGAGATCAGCCCCAGCATTTT
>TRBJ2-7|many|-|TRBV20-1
CSAPRDTRVGQYF
TGCAGTGCTCCACGGGATACCCGCGTCGGGCAGTACTTC
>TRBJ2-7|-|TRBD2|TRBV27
CASSFRGSGLYEQYF
TGTGCCAGCAGTTTCCGGGGTAGCGGGTTATACGAGCAGTACTTC
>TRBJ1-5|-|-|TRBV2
CASRRDMVNQPQHF
TGTGCCAGCAGACGGGACATGGTGAATCAGCCCCAGCATTTT
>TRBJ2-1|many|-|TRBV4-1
CASSQRGNEQFF
TGCGCCAGCAGCCAAAGGGGGAATGAGCAGTTCTTC
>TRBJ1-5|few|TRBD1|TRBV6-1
CASSPTGHNQPQHF
TGTGCCAGCAGTCCGACAGGGCACAATCAGCCCCAGCATTTT
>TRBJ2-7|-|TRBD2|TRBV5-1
CASSGSGSHEQYF
TGCGCCAGCAGCGGGAGCGGGAGCCACGAGCAGTACTTC
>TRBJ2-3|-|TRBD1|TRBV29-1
CSVEEPTGSDTQYF
TGCAGCGTTGAAGAGCCGACAGGGTCCGATACGCAGTATTTT
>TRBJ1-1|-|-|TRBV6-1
CASTKTVDTAAFF
TGTGCCAGCACTAAGACAGTGGACACTGCAGCGTTCTTT
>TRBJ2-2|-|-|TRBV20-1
CSARSLNTGELLF
TGCAGTGCTAGGAGTCTGAACACCGGTGAGCTGCTTTTT
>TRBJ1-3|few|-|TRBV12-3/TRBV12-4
CASSLILGEQGFGTIYF
TGTGCCAGCAGTTTGATTTTAGGCGAACAGGGTTTTGGCACCATATATTTT
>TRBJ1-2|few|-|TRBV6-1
CASSLQGRLCGYTF
TGTGCCAGCAGCCTACAGGGAAGGTTGTGTGGCTACACCTTC
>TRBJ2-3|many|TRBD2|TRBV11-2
CASSSPSTSGSLTDTQYF
TGTGCCAGCAGCTCCCCATCGACTAGCGGGAGTCTAACAGATACGCAGTATTTT
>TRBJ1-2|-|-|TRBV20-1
CSANRDGYTF
TGCAGTGCTAACAGGGACGGCTACACCTTC
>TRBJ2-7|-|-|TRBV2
CASSNPGGAFYEQYF
TGTGCCAGCAGTAACCCAGGGGGGGCCTTCTACGAGCAGTACTTC
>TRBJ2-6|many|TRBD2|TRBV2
CASRLSGIRSGANVLTF
TGTGCCAGCAGACTTAGCGGGATACGCTCTGGGGCCAACGTCCTGACTTTC
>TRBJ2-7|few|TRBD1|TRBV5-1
CASSLDRIFYEQYF
TGCGCCAGCAGCCTGGACAGGATTTTCTACGAGCAGTACTTC
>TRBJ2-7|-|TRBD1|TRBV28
CASRKTGAQYF
TGTGCCAGCAGAAAAACAGGGGCGCAGTACTTC
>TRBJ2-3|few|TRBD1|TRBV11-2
CASSLQGAPTDTQYF
TGTGCCAGCAGCCTACAGGGGGCCCCCACAGATACGCAGTATTTT
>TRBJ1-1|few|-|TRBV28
CASSFGGEVTKAFF
TGTGCCAGCAGTTTTGGGGGCGAAGTCACCAAAGCTTTCTTT
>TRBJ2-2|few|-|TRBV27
CASRRTQNTGELFF
TGTGCCAGCCGGCGGACCCAGAACACCGGGGAGCTGTTTTTT
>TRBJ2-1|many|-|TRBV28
CASSLNARTYNEQFF
TGTGCCAGCAGTTTAAACGCCAGGACCTACAATGAGCAGTTCTTC
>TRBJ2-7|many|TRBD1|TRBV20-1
CSARGPGGQGTYEQYF
TGCAGTGCTAGAGGCCCCGGTGGACAGGGAACCTACGAGCAGTACTTC
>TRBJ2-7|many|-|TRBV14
CASSQSYEQYF
TGTGCCAGCAGCCAATCCTACGAGCAGTACTTC